This T cell receptor beta chain was obtained from a study of CD8 T cells in ankylosing spondylitis. From the 5' RACE reads, TCRdb called clonotypes with MiXCR, one entry per CDR3 protein. The table includes 200,000 to 250,000 distinct CDR3 sequences, around a quarter detected once. This clonotype was detected only a few times. The CDR3 length is 14 residues. Trimming removed 3 bases from V and 5 bases from J, with 17 bases in between. CDR1 DFQATT and CDR2 SNEGSKA come from the germline V gene (reference sequence). Sequenced: blood, either unsorted or a sorted T cell fraction (not recorded which). V gene TRBV20-1 combines with J gene TRBJ2-7, with D maybe TRBD2 (6 bases). The origin of this receptor is a male donor with ankylosing spondylitis or in good health (not recorded which). CDR3 bases: TGCAGTGCTAGTACCGCGGGGTGGATCCACGAGCAGTACTTC. This sequence encodes CSASTAGWIHEQYF.